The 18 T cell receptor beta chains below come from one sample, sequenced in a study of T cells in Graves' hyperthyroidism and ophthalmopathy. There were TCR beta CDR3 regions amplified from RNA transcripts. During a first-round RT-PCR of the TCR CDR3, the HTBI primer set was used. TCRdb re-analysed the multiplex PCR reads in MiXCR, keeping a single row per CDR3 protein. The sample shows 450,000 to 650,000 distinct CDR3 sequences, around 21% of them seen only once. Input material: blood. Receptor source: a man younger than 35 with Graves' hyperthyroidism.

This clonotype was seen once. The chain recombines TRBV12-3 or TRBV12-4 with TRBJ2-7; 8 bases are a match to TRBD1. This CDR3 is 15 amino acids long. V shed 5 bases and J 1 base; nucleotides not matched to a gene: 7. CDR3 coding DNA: TGTGCCAGCAGTCGAGCCCGGGACAGGTCCTACGAGCAGTACTTC. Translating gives CASSRARDRSYEQYF.

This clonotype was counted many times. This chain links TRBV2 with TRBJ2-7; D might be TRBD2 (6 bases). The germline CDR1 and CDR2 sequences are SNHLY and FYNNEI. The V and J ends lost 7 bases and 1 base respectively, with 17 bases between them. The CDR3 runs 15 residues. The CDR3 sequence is CASTGGQGASYEQYF. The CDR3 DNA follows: TGTGCCAGCACCGGAGGGCAGGGAGCATCCTACGAGCAGTACTTC.

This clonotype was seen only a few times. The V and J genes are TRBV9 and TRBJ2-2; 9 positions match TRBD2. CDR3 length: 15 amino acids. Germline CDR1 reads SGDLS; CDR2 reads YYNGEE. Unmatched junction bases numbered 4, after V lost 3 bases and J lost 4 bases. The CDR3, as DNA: TGTGCCAGCAGCGCGCGGGGGGGGACCACCGGGGAGCTGTTTTTT. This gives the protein CASSARGGTTGELFF.

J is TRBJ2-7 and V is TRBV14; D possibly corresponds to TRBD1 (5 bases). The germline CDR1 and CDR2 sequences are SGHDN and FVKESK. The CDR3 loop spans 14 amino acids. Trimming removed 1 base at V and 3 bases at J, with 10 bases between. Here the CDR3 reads CASSQAAGNYEQYF. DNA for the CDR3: TGTGCCAGCAGCCAAGCGGCAGGGAACTACGAGCAGTACTTC. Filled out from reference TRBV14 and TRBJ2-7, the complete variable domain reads EAGVTQFPSHSVIEKGQTVTLRCDPISGHDNLYWYRRVMGKEIKFLLHFVKESKQDESGMPNNRFLAERTGGTYSTLKVQPAELEDSGVYFCASSQAAGNYEQYFGPGTRLTVT.

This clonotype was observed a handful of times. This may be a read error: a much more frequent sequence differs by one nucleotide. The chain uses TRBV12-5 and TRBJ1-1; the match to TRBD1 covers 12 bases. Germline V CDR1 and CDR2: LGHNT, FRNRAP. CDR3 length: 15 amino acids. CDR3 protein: CASGPPGQGATESFF. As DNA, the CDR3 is TGTGCTAGTGGACCCCCGGGACAGGGGGCCACTGAATCTTTCTTT.

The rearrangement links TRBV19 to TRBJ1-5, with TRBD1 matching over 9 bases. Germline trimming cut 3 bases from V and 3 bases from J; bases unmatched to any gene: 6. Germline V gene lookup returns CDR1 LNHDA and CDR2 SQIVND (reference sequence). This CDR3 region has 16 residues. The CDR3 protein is CASSMVQGANNQPQHF. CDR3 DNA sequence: TGTGCCAGTAGTATGGTACAGGGGGCAAACAATCAGCCCCAGCATTTT.

The CDR3, as DNA: TGTGCTAGTGGTTTGGCCCGGGACGGTTACACCGGGGAGCTGTTTTTT. Protein sequence: CASGLARDGYTGELFF. This chain uses TRBV12-5 with TRBJ2-2; possibly TRBD1 or TRBD2 for D (5 bases each). Per germline, CDR1 LGHNT and CDR2 FRNRAP. Trimming shortened V by 1 base and J by 3 bases, and 12 bases separated the two germline ends. The CDR3 length is 16 residues.

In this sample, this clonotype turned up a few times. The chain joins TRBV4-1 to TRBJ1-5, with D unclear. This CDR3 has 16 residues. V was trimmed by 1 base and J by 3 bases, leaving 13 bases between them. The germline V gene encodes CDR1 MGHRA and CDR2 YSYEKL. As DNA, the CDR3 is TGCGCCAGCAGCCAAGTTCTTCAGCGTCTCAATCAGCCCCAGCATTTT. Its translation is CASSQVLQRLNQPQHF.

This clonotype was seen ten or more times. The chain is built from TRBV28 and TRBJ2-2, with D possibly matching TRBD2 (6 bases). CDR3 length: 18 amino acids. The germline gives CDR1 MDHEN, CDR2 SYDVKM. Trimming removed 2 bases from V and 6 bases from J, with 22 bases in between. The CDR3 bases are TGTGCCAGCAGTTTACGGCTAGGGCTGGGGGGTTCATCCGGGGAGCTGTTTTTT. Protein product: CASSLRLGLGGSSGELFF.

In DNA form, the CDR3 reads TGTGCCAGCAGTGGACAGGGGGGGGGATACGAGCAGTACTTC. This sequence encodes CASSGQGGGYEQYF. The rearrangement uses TRBV28 and TRBJ2-7; 10 positions match TRBD1. The CDR3 contains 14 residues. The V gene end was trimmed by 5 bases and the J gene end by 4 bases; junction bases not matched to a gene: 5. Germline V gene sequence: CDR1 MDHEN, CDR2 SYDVKM.

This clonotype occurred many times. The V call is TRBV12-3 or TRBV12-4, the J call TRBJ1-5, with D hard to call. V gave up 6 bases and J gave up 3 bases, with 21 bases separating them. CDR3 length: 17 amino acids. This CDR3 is CASSPSAGGRINQPQHF. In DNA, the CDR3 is TGTGCCAGCAGCCCCTCCGCGGGAGGGAGGATCAATCAGCCCCAGCATTTT.

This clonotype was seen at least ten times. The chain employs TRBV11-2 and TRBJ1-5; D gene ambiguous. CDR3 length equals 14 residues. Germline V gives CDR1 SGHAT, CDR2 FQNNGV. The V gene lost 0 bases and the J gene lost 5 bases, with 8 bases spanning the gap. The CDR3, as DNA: TGTGCCAGCAGCTTAGATAGCGGTTATCAGCCCCAGCATTTT. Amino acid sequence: CASSLDSGYQPQHF.

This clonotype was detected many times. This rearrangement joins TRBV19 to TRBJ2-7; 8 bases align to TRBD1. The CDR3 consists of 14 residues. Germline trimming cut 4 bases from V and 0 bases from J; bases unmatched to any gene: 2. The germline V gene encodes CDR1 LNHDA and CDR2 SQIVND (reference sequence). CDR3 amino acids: CASSTGGFSYEQYF. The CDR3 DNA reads TGTGCCAGTAGTACAGGGGGCTTCTCCTACGAGCAGTACTTC.

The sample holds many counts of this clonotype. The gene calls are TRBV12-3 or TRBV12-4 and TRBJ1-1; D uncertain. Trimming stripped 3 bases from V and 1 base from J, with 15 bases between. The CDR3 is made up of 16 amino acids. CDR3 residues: CASSFSDGLANTEAFF. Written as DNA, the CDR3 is TGTGCCAGCAGTTTTTCCGACGGGCTGGCGAACACTGAAGCTTTCTTT.

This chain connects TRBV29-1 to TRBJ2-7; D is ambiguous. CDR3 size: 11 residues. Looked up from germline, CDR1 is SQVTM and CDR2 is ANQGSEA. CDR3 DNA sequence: TGCACCTCTCAAGGACCCTACGAGCAGTACTTC. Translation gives CTSQGPYEQYF.

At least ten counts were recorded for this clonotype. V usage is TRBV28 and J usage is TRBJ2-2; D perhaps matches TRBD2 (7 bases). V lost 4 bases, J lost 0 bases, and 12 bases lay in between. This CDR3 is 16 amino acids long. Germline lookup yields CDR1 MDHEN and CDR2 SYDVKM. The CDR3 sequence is CASSSRGGTNTGELFF. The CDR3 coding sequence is TGTGCCAGCAGTTCAAGGGGGGGCACGAACACCGGGGAGCTGTTTTTT.

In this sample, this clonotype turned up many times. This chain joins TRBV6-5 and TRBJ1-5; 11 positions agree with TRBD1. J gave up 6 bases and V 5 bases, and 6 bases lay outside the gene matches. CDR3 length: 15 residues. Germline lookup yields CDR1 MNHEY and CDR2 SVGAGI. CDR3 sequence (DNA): TGTGCCAGCAGTAATGGACAGGGGGCCTGTCAGCCCCAGCATTTT. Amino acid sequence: CASSNGQGACQPQHF.

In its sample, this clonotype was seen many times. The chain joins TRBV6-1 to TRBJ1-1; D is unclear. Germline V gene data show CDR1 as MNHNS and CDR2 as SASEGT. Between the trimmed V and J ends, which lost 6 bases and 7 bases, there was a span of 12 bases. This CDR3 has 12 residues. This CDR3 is CASSQLVGEAFF. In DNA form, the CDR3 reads TGTGCCAGCAGCCAACTCGTGGGTGAAGCTTTCTTT.